This is a list of T cell receptor beta chains from one sample in a study of blood T cell repertoires in COVID-19. Repertoires were generated with immunoSEQ multiplex PCR, while TCRdb's copy carries only in-frame clones and drops some. The table lists about 130,000 clones, around 80% of them singletons. What was sequenced was peripheral blood. Receptor source: a woman aged 55-75 years with acute or convalescent COVID-19. The CDR3 runs from the conserved cysteine through the conserved F or W. A D gene is named only where the DNA matches it firmly. Clone size is given for some rows only: seen once, a few or many times, or a class if the clone is expanded.

V gene: TRBV27
clone size: .
D gene: TRBD1
J gene: TRBJ2-5
CDR3 DNA: TGTGCCAGCAGTTTATCAGACAGGGCCCAAGAGACCCAGTACTTC
CDR3 protein: CASSLSDRAQETQYF

V gene: TRBV6-5
clone size: .
D gene: .
J gene: TRBJ2-3
CDR3 DNA: TGTGCCAGCAGTCCTACCTCCTATTCCATAGATACGCAGTATTTT
CDR3 protein: CASSPTSYSIDTQYF

V gene: TRBV7-8
clone size: .
D gene: .
J gene: TRBJ2-1
CDR3 DNA: TGTGCCAGCAGCCCCAGAACGGGACAACATCGGAATGAGCAGTTCTTC
CDR3 protein: CASSPRTGQHRNEQFF

V gene: TRBV7-3
clone size: few
D gene: TRBD1
J gene: TRBJ1-4
CDR3 DNA: TGTGCCAGCAGCTTAACAGCCGGGACAGATTACGCCGGGATAAATGAAAAACTGTTTTTT
CDR3 protein: CASSLTAGTDYAGINEKLFF

V gene: TRBV20-1
clone size: .
D gene: .
J gene: TRBJ1-3
CDR3 DNA: TGCAGTGCCGAGTCCGGGAACACCATATATTTT
CDR3 protein: CSAESGNTIYF

V gene: TRBV7-9
clone size: .
D gene: TRBD1
J gene: TRBJ1-2
CDR3 DNA: TGTGCCAGCAGCTTAGTAGGGACAGGGGACCTCTATGGCTACACCTTC
CDR3 protein: CASSLVGTGDLYGYTF

V gene: TRBV11-3
clone size: .
D gene: TRBD1
J gene: TRBJ1-2
CDR3 DNA: TGTGCCAGCAGCCTATGGGACAGGGGGCAGGATGGCTACACCTTC
CDR3 protein: CASSLWDRGQDGYTF

V gene: TRBV12-5
clone size: .
D gene: TRBD1
J gene: TRBJ2-1
CDR3 DNA: TGTGCTAGTGGTTTGGTACTAGGGACAGCGTACAATGAGCAGTTCTTC
CDR3 protein: CASGLVLGTAYNEQFF

V gene: TRBV2
clone size: .
D gene: .
J gene: TRBJ1-5
CDR3 DNA: TGTGCCAGCAGCCAAAAGGGGGGGGTCCAGAATTTT
CDR3 protein: CASSQKGGVQNF

V gene: TRBV5-5
clone size: few
D gene: TRBD1
J gene: TRBJ1-1
CDR3 DNA: TGTGCCAGCAGCTTGGGGCGCAGGGGGCAAGTGGCTTTCTTT
CDR3 protein: CASSLGRRGQVAFF

V gene: TRBV7-2
clone size: .
D gene: .
J gene: TRBJ1-1
CDR3 DNA: TGTGCCAGCAGCCGTAACTGGGGGGGAATGGTTGAAGCTTTCTTT
CDR3 protein: CASSRNWGGMVEAFF

V gene: TRBV19
clone size: .
D gene: .
J gene: TRBJ1-5
CDR3 DNA: TGTGCCAGTAGTAACGAAGCCCGAAGTAGCAATCAGCCCCAGCATTTT
CDR3 protein: CASSNEARSSNQPQHF

V gene: TRBV19
clone size: .
D gene: TRBD1
J gene: TRBJ1-6
CDR3 DNA: TGTGCCAGTAGTACGGGACAGCCGACGGCCTCACCCCTCCACTTT
CDR3 protein: CASSTGQPTASPLHF

V gene: TRBV3-1/TRBV3-2
clone size: .
D gene: .
J gene: TRBJ1-1
CDR3 DNA: TGTGCCAGCAGCCTTACTGGTGAAGCTTTCTTT
CDR3 protein: CASSLTGEAFF

V gene: TRBV4-1
clone size: .
D gene: .
J gene: TRBJ1-5
CDR3 DNA: TGCGCCAGCAGCCAAGTAGGGCCAATTAGCGGACAGCCCCAGCATTTT
CDR3 protein: CASSQVGPISGQPQHF

V gene: TRBV5-8
clone size: .
D gene: .
J gene: TRBJ1-3
CDR3 DNA: TGTGCCAGCAGCGCGGGACTCTCTGGAAACACCATATATTTT
CDR3 protein: CASSAGLSGNTIYF

V gene: TRBV24-1
clone size: .
D gene: .
J gene: TRBJ1-2
CDR3 DNA: TGTGCCACCAGTGATCCCCAGCAGGGCTATGGCTACACCTTC
CDR3 protein: CATSDPQQGYGYTF

V gene: TRBV4-2
clone size: .
D gene: .
J gene: TRBJ1-1
CDR3 DNA: TGTGCCAGCAGCCAAGAGGCCCTGTCAGCGAGTGGCACTGAAGCTTTCTTT
CDR3 protein: CASSQEALSASGTEAFF

V gene: TRBV21-1
clone size: .
D gene: .
J gene: TRBJ2-1
CDR3 DNA: TGTGCCAGCAGCAAAGCGACAGGGAGATACAATGAGCAGTTCTTC
CDR3 protein: CASSKATGRYNEQFF

V gene: TRBV3-1/TRBV3-2
clone size: .
D gene: TRBD1
J gene: TRBJ1-6
CDR3 DNA: TGTGCCAGCAGCCCACCAGGGACAGGGAAGAATTCACCCCTCCACTTT
CDR3 protein: CASSPPGTGKNSPLHF

V gene: TRBV12-3/TRBV12-4
clone size: .
D gene: .
J gene: TRBJ2-7
CDR3 DNA: TGTGCCAGCAGGGGGCCAGACTACGAGCAGTACTTC
CDR3 protein: CASRGPDYEQYF

V gene: TRBV30
clone size: .
D gene: .
J gene: TRBJ2-3
CDR3 DNA: TGTGCCTGGAGCGTTGGGACTGGCACAGATACGCAGTATTTT
CDR3 protein: CAWSVGTGTDTQYF

V gene: TRBV6-4
clone size: once
D gene: TRBD2
J gene: TRBJ2-2
CDR3 DNA: TGTGCCAGGGCCCGACTCGTGATAGCGGGGGGGATAACCGGGGAGCTGTTTTTT
CDR3 protein: CARARLVIAGGITGELFF

V gene: TRBV2
clone size: once
D gene: .
J gene: TRBJ1-3
CDR3 DNA: TGTGCCAGCAGAACACAGGGCTCTGGAAACACCATATATTTT
CDR3 protein: CASRTQGSGNTIYF

V gene: TRBV5-1
clone size: once
D gene: TRBD1
J gene: TRBJ2-2
CDR3 DNA: TGCGCCAGCAGCTTGCGACAGGGTAGCCGGGAGCTGTTTTTT
CDR3 protein: CASSLRQGSRELFF

V gene: TRBV29-1
clone size: once
D gene: TRBD1
J gene: TRBJ1-2
CDR3 DNA: TGCAGCGTCTTAGAGGGACAGGGACCATTGGGCTACACCTTC
CDR3 protein: CSVLEGQGPLGYTF

V gene: TRBV11-3
clone size: .
D gene: TRBD2
J gene: TRBJ2-1
CDR3 DNA: TGTGCCAGCAGCTTAGTGGGAGGGACCAATGAGCAGTTCTTC
CDR3 protein: CASSLVGGTNEQFF

V gene: TRBV12-3/TRBV12-4
clone size: .
D gene: .
J gene: TRBJ2-4
CDR3 DNA: TGTGCCAGCAGTTCAACTCGGAGCATTCAGTACTTC
CDR3 protein: CASSSTRSIQYF

V gene: TRBV4-1
clone size: .
D gene: .
J gene: TRBJ1-5
CDR3 DNA: TGCGCCAGCAGCCCGCTTGAGGGACTTACTCAGCCCCAGCATTTT
CDR3 protein: CASSPLEGLTQPQHF

V gene: TRBV10-2
clone size: .
D gene: .
J gene: TRBJ1-1
CDR3 DNA: TGCGCCAGCAGTGAGTTGAGGAACACTGAAGCTTTCTTT
CDR3 protein: CASSELRNTEAFF

V gene: TRBV11-2
clone size: .
D gene: .
J gene: TRBJ2-3
CDR3 DNA: TGTGCCAGCAGCTTCCAGACAGCCGGCACAGATACGCAGTATTTT
CDR3 protein: CASSFQTAGTDTQYF

V gene: TRBV19
clone size: .
D gene: TRBD1
J gene: TRBJ1-2
CDR3 DNA: TGTGCCAGTAGTACAACAGGGGGCCTTCCTGGCTACACCTTC
CDR3 protein: CASSTTGGLPGYTF

V gene: TRBV2
clone size: .
D gene: .
J gene: TRBJ2-5
CDR3 DNA: TGTGCCACTAGATCAGGGATCCAAGAGACCCAGTACTTC
CDR3 protein: CATRSGIQETQYF

V gene: TRBV6-1
clone size: .
D gene: .
J gene: TRBJ1-6
CDR3 DNA: TGTGCCAGCAGTGAATTCGGACAGAACTCACCCCTCCACTTT
CDR3 protein: CASSEFGQNSPLHF

V gene: TRBV4-1
clone size: .
D gene: TRBD1
J gene: TRBJ1-6
CDR3 DNA: TGCGCCAGCAGCCCCCGGGACAGGGGGATCAATTCACCCCTCCACTTT
CDR3 protein: CASSPRDRGINSPLHF

V gene: TRBV28
clone size: .
D gene: TRBD1
J gene: TRBJ1-2
CDR3 DNA: TGTGCCACCGAGACAGGGAGGTATGGCTACACCTTC
CDR3 protein: CATETGRYGYTF

V gene: TRBV19
clone size: .
D gene: .
J gene: TRBJ1-2
CDR3 DNA: TGTGCCAGTAGTATAAGCGGGATCGTCGGGGGCTACACCTTC
CDR3 protein: CASSISGIVGGYTF

V gene: TRBV3-1/TRBV3-2
clone size: .
D gene: .
J gene: TRBJ1-2
CDR3 DNA: TGTGCCAGCAAAACGCCCTGGGGCGGCTACACCTTC
CDR3 protein: CASKTPWGGYTF

V gene: TRBV19
clone size: once
D gene: .
J gene: TRBJ1-2
CDR3 DNA: TGTGCCAGTATAGAGCGGAAAATGGGAGGCTACACCTTC
CDR3 protein: CASIERKMGGYTF

V gene: TRBV11-2
clone size: .
D gene: .
J gene: TRBJ1-1
CDR3 DNA: TGTGCCAGCAGCTTGGGCTCGAACACTGAAGCTTTCTTT
CDR3 protein: CASSLGSNTEAFF

V gene: TRBV30
clone size: .
D gene: .
J gene: TRBJ1-1
CDR3 DNA: TGTGCCTGGACCGGACAACCCAACACTGAAGCTTTCTTT
CDR3 protein: CAWTGQPNTEAFF

V gene: TRBV21-1
clone size: .
D gene: .
J gene: TRBJ2-1
CDR3 DNA: TGTGCCAGCAGCACAGCGGGGGCCGACAATGAGCAGTTCTTC
CDR3 protein: CASSTAGADNEQFF

V gene: TRBV19
clone size: few
D gene: .
J gene: TRBJ1-5
CDR3 DNA: TGTGCCAGTAGTCACACCGGTGGGGGCGGTCAGCCCCAGCATTTT
CDR3 protein: CASSHTGGGGQPQHF

V gene: TRBV4-1
clone size: .
D gene: .
J gene: TRBJ1-3
CDR3 DNA: TGCGCCAGCAGCCAAGATAAACAGGAAGGCACCATATATTTT
CDR3 protein: CASSQDKQEGTIYF

V gene: TRBV6-5
clone size: .
D gene: .
J gene: TRBJ1-1
CDR3 DNA: TGTGCCAGCAGTTACCGCGGGAACATGAACACTGAAGCTTTCTTT
CDR3 protein: CASSYRGNMNTEAFF

V gene: TRBV27
clone size: .
D gene: .
J gene: TRBJ1-6
CDR3 DNA: TGTGCCAGCAGTTACCGACAGGCAAATTCACCCCTCCACTTT
CDR3 protein: CASSYRQANSPLHF

V gene: TRBV6-5
clone size: .
D gene: .
J gene: TRBJ1-1
CDR3 DNA: TGTGCCAGCAGTTACCCCCACCAGGGGACTGAAGCTTTCTTT
CDR3 protein: CASSYPHQGTEAFF

V gene: TRBV19
clone size: once
D gene: .
J gene: TRBJ1-1
CDR3 DNA: TGTGCCAGTAGAGTGGGCCGAGAGACTGAAGCTTTCTTT
CDR3 protein: CASRVGRETEAFF

V gene: TRBV19
clone size: .
D gene: .
J gene: TRBJ1-3
CDR3 DNA: TGTGCCAGTAGTATGTCCAGGCTCGGTGGAAACACCATATATTTT
CDR3 protein: CASSMSRLGGNTIYF

V gene: TRBV20-1
clone size: .
D gene: .
J gene: TRBJ1-2
CDR3 DNA: TGCAGTGCTACAGGGATCGAAGGCTACACCTTC
CDR3 protein: CSATGIEGYTF

V gene: TRBV7-3
clone size: .
D gene: .
J gene: TRBJ1-4
CDR3 DNA: TGTGCCAGCGCGAGGTCCACTAATGAAAAACTGTTTTTT
CDR3 protein: CASARSTNEKLFF

V gene: TRBV3-1/TRBV3-2
clone size: once
D gene: .
J gene: TRBJ2-3
CDR3 DNA: TGTGCCAGCAGCCCGCTTTCTGAGGCGGGGCCTAGCACAGATACGCAGTATTTT
CDR3 protein: CASSPLSEAGPSTDTQYF

V gene: TRBV12-3/TRBV12-4
clone size: .
D gene: .
J gene: TRBJ2-1
CDR3 DNA: TGTGCCAGCAGTTTAGCGCCGGGGAATGAGCAGTTCTTC
CDR3 protein: CASSLAPGNEQFF

V gene: TRBV19
clone size: once
D gene: TRBD1
J gene: TRBJ1-1
CDR3 DNA: TGTGCCAGTGACCAAACAGGGGTACGGACTGAAGCTTTCTTT
CDR3 protein: CASDQTGVRTEAFF

V gene: TRBV7-9
clone size: .
D gene: TRBD2
J gene: TRBJ2-3
CDR3 DNA: TGTGCCAGCAGCTCGGGACTACGCACAGATACGCAGTATTTT
CDR3 protein: CASSSGLRTDTQYF

V gene: TRBV5-6
clone size: .
D gene: .
J gene: TRBJ1-1
CDR3 DNA: TGTGCCAGCAGCTTTCAGGGGATGAACACTGAAGCTTTCTTT
CDR3 protein: CASSFQGMNTEAFF

V gene: TRBV19
clone size: .
D gene: TRBD1
J gene: TRBJ1-4
CDR3 DNA: TGTGCCAGTAGCAATCCACCGGGACAGGCCTCTAATGAAAAACTGTTTTTT
CDR3 protein: CASSNPPGQASNEKLFF

V gene: TRBV5-1
clone size: .
D gene: .
J gene: TRBJ1-1
CDR3 DNA: TGCGCCAGCAGCACCCAGCCAGGACAGAGCAACACTGAAGCTTTCTTT
CDR3 protein: CASSTQPGQSNTEAFF

V gene: TRBV7-9
clone size: few
D gene: .
J gene: TRBJ1-5
CDR3 DNA: TGTGCCAGTGCCGACAAAGACAATCAGCCCCAGCATTTT
CDR3 protein: CASADKDNQPQHF

V gene: TRBV10-2
clone size: .
D gene: TRBD1
J gene: TRBJ1-2
CDR3 DNA: TGCGCCAGCAGTGAATCGGGACAGGGGGGCGGCTACACCTTC
CDR3 protein: CASSESGQGGGYTF